Following are 14 T cell receptor beta chains from one sample sequenced in a study of T cell responses to AZD1222 COVID-19 vaccine. This table comes from immunoSEQ multiplex PCR, and its TCRdb copy is limited to in-frame clones, with some not included. Of some 130,000 clones detected, around nine tenths appear once; the ten largest clones hold roughly 3.5%. The starting material was peripheral blood, obtained on day 0 of AZD1222 vaccination. The receptors stem from an adult in good health.

The V and J genes are TRBV6-2 or TRBV6-3 and TRBJ1-5, with 7 nucleotides matching TRBD1. J lost 0 bases, V lost 5 bases, and 4 bases had no gene match. CDR1 MNHEY and CDR2 SVGEGT come from the germline V gene. The CDR3 loop spans 15 amino acids. In DNA form, the CDR3 reads TGTGCCAGCAGTCACAGACAGGGTAGCAATCAGCCCCAGCATTTT. Translation gives CASSHRQGSNQPQHF.

This clone was recorded a few times. The V and J genes are TRBV6-5 and TRBJ1-1; D is unclear. Germline V gives CDR1 MNHEY, CDR2 SVGAGI. CDR3 length equals 14 residues. V lost 6 bases and J lost 5, with 16 bases in between. The CDR3 bases are TGTGCCAGCAGCCACGGACCTCATTCAACTGAAGCTTTCTTT. As protein: CASSHGPHSTEAFF.

The chain combines TRBV5-1 with TRBJ1-1; 7 positions match TRBD1. This CDR3 has 15 residues. The V and J ends lost 0 bases and 1 base, in that order; junction bases with no gene match: 3. The germline CDR1 and CDR2 sequences are SGHRS and YFSETQ. CDR3 sequence reads: CASSLGYRGNTEAFF. The CDR3 DNA reads as TGCGCCAGCAGCTTGGGCTACAGGGGGAACACTGAAGCTTTCTTT.

The chain couples TRBV19 to TRBJ1-1; D not certain. Trimming removed 5 bases at V and 11 bases at J, with 9 bases between. The CDR3 sequence is 10 residues long. The V gene's germline CDR1 is LNHDA and CDR2 SQIVND (reference sequence). This chain's CDR3 is CASSGGRAFF. The CDR3 DNA is TGTGCCAGTAGTGGCGGCCGGGCTTTCTTT.

The chain uses TRBV5-5 and TRBJ1-5, with TRBD1 matching 7 bases. V lost 4 bases, J lost 5 bases, and 6 bases stayed unmatched. Germline values: CDR1 SGHKS, CDR2 YYEKEE (reference sequence). The length of the CDR3 is 14 residues. CDR3 residues: CASSNRQGHQPQHF. Written as DNA, the CDR3 is TGTGCCAGCAGCAATCGACAGGGCCATCAGCCCCAGCATTTT.

This chain joins TRBV14 and TRBJ1-6, with 9 bases identical to TRBD1. The V segment lost 6 bases and the J segment 8 bases; nucleotides outside the gene matches: 8. Germline CDR1 SGHDN, CDR2 FVKESK. This CDR3 contains 15 residues. The CDR3 DNA sequence: TGTGCCAGCAGTGATGGGACAGGGCTTGATTCACCCCTCCACTTT. Translated: CASSDGTGLDSPLHF.

This clone was counted once. The genes are TRBV7-9 and TRBJ1-2; 7 bases align to TRBD1. Per germline, CDR1 SEHNR and CDR2 FQNEAQ (reference sequence). The CDR3 length is 14 residues. Trimming removed 5 bases from V and 3 bases from J; junction bases left unmatched: 6. CDR3 in amino acids: CASSAQGVYYGYTF. As DNA, the CDR3 is TGTGCCAGCAGCGCTCAGGGGGTTTACTATGGCTACACCTTC.

The chain couples TRBV2 to TRBJ1-2; tentative D call: TRBD1 (6 bases). Germline values: CDR1 SNHLY, CDR2 FYNNEI. Trimming took off 7 bases at V and 4 bases at J, with 10 bases between the two ends. The CDR3 is 12 amino acids. In nucleotides, the CDR3 is TGTGCCAGCAAGGGGGGAACCTATGGCTACACCTTC. It specifies CASKGGTYGYTF.

V gene TRBV15 combines with J gene TRBJ1-5; the D is unclear. Trimming removed 1 base at V and 3 bases at J, with 10 bases between. The length of the CDR3 is 15 residues. Germline assignment: CDR1 LNHNV and CDR2 YYDKDF (reference sequence). DNA of the CDR3: TGTGCCACCAGCAGAGTGGGTACTTTCAATCAGCCCCAGCATTTT. Translated: CATSRVGTFNQPQHF.

The chain combines TRBV6-5 with TRBJ1-2; a weak D match, TRBD1 (6 bases). The CDR3 runs 15 residues. The V gene's germline CDR1 is MNHEY and CDR2 SVGAGI. Trimming removed 4 bases at V and 8 bases at J, with 20 bases between. CDR3 sequence (DNA): TGTGCCAGCAGTTTTACTCAAGGGGGGCGGTACGGCTACACCTTC. It specifies CASSFTQGGRYGYTF.

The genes are TRBV4-2 and TRBJ2-3; the match to TRBD2 covers 7 bases. Losses at the gene ends were 1 base for V and 2 bases for J; bases not matched to a gene: 0. This CDR3 is built from 14 residues. CDR1 is LGHNA, CDR2 YNFKEQ, per germline. This CDR3 reads CASSQGDYTDTQYF. Here the CDR3 DNA reads TGTGCCAGCAGCCAAGGGGACTACACAGATACGCAGTATTTT.

The chain links TRBV5-4 to TRBJ2-3; 10 nucleotides agree with TRBD2. CDR1 and CDR2 from the germline V gene are SGHNT and YYREEE (reference sequence). The CDR3 contains 17 residues. V dropped 5 bases and J dropped 2; count of bases not matched to a gene: 11. The CDR3 DNA reads TGTGCCAGCAGTACATTCCCACTAGCGGGGCCCACAGATACGCAGTATTTT. It specifies CASSTFPLAGPTDTQYF.

The V call is TRBV9, the J call TRBJ1-1; possible D gene TRBD1, 6 bases. Germline V gene lookup returns CDR1 SGDLS and CDR2 YYNGEE. V was shortened by 3 bases and J by 6 bases, with 18 bases between the two germline ends. CDR3 length: 15 residues. The CDR3 reads CASSGLGQGSPEAFF. Written as DNA, the CDR3 is TGTGCCAGCAGCGGACTGGGGCAGGGGAGCCCTGAAGCTTTCTTT.

V is TRBV11-1 and J is TRBJ1-4; D not resolved. V was clipped by 6 bases and J by 4 bases, with 9 bases between them. Germline lookup yields CDR1 SGHAT and CDR2 FQDESV (reference sequence). CDR3 length equals 13 residues. For the CDR3, the DNA is TGTGCCAGCAGTTCGCTGATTAATGAAAAACTGTTTTTT. Translated: CASSSLINEKLFF.